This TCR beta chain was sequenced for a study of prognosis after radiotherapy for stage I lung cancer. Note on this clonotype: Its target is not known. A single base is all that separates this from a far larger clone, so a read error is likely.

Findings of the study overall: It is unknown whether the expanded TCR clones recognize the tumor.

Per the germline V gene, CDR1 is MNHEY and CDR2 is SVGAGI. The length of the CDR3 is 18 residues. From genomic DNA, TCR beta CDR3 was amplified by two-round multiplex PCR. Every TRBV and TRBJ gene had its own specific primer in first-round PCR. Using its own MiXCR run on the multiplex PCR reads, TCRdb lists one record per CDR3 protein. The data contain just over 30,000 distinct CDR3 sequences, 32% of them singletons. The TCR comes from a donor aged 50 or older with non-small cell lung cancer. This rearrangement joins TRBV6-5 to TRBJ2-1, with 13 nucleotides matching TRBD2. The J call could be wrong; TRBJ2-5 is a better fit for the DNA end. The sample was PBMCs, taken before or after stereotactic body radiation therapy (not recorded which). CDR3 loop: CASSSCRAGTSGMETQYF. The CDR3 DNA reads TGTGCCAGCAGTTCGTGCCGAGCCGGGACTAGCGGGATGGAGACCCAGTACTTC.